The rows below give T cell receptor beta chains drawn from one sample of a study of siplizumab effects on memory and regulatory T cells. Measured with immunoSEQ multiplex PCR; TCRdb has only the in-frame clones, and not every one. The sample yields some 14,000 clones, around 43% seen once. Antigens for these TCRs are unknown. The sequenced sample was CFSE-low (dividing) CD4+ T cells sorted from an allogeneic mixed lymphocyte reaction. The receptors here all came from a human donor in good health; the cells came from an allogeneic mixed lymphocyte reaction. Some clones in this sample may be carry-over from other donors' samples. The CDR3 runs from the conserved cysteine through the conserved F or W. Fields, in order: J gene, D gene, V gene, clone size, CDR3 protein, CDR3 DNA. A D gene is named only where the DNA matches it firmly. Clone size is not always given. Where it is, it says once, few, many or a class for expanded clones.

J: TRBJ2-7; D: TRBD1; V: TRBV10-3; size: .; CDR3: CATELQGAGEQYF; DNA: TGTGCCACCGAACTACAGGGGGCGGGGGAGCAGTACTTC
J: TRBJ2-7; D: .; V: TRBV19; size: .; CDR3: CASSIHGRIDEQYF; DNA: TGTGCCAGTAGTATTCACGGGAGAATCGACGAGCAGTACTTC
J: TRBJ2-1; D: .; V: TRBV15; size: .; CDR3: CATSRAEWSSYNEQFF; DNA: TGTGCCACCAGCAGGGCTGAATGGAGCTCCTACAATGAGCAGTTCTTC
J: TRBJ2-7; D: TRBD1; V: TRBV6-1; size: .; CDR3: CASIQGAGPYEQYF; DNA: TGTGCCAGCATCCAGGGGGCCGGCCCCTACGAGCAGTACTTC
J: TRBJ1-2; D: .; V: TRBV2; size: .; CDR3: CASSRTTGTYGYTF; DNA: TGTGCCAGCAGCAGGACAACAGGGACTTATGGCTACACCTTC
J: TRBJ2-7; D: .; V: TRBV6-6; size: .; CDR3: CASNRWDGEKYEQYF; DNA: TGTGCCAGTAACCGTTGGGACGGGGAGAAATACGAGCAGTACTTC
J: TRBJ2-7; D: TRBD1; V: TRBV5-1; size: few; CDR3: CASPTEIRGGATQYF; DNA: TGCGCCAGCCCCACCGAAATCAGAGGGGGCGCCACGCAGTACTTC
J: TRBJ2-5; D: .; V: TRBV19; size: .; CDR3: CASRMDPRDREQYF; DNA: TGTGCCAGTAGGATGGATCCCAGGGACCGGGAGCAGTACTTC
J: TRBJ1-2; D: .; V: TRBV6-5; size: few; CDR3: CASSYGVSYGYTF; DNA: TGTGCCAGCAGTTACGGTGTGAGCTATGGCTACACCTTC
J: TRBJ2-7; D: TRBD2; V: TRBV7-9; size: few; CDR3: CASSLAGGSGEQYF; DNA: TGTGCCAGCAGCTTAGCGGGAGGGTCGGGCGAGCAGTACTTC
J: TRBJ1-6; D: .; V: TRBV29-1; size: few; CDR3: CSVQGDNSPLHF; DNA: TGCAGCGTTCAGGGCGATAATTCACCCCTCCACTTT
J: TRBJ1-6; D: TRBD1; V: TRBV28; size: .; CDR3: CASSPGTGSSSPLHF; DNA: TGTGCCAGCAGTCCGGGGACAGGGAGTTCTTCACCCCTCCACTTT
J: TRBJ2-5; D: .; V: TRBV11-3; size: few; CDR3: CASSLSFGETQYF; DNA: TGTGCCAGCAGCTTATCATTCGGGGAGACCCAGTACTTC